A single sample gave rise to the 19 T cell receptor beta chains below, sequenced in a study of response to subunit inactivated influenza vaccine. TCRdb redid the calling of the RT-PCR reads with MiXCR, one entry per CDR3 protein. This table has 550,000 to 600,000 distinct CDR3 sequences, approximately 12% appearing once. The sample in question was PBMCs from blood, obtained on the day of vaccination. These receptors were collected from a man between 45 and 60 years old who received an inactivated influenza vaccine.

CDR3 sequence reads: CSAGQLNTEAFF. CDR3 in DNA: TGCAGCGCGGGACAGTTGAACACTGAAGCTTTCTTT. The chain employs TRBV29-1 and TRBJ1-1; 7 nucleotides match TRBD1. CDR1 and CDR2 (germline): SQVTM, ANQGSEA. This CDR3 region has 12 residues. J was trimmed by 0 bases and V by 7 bases; bases with no gene match: 2.

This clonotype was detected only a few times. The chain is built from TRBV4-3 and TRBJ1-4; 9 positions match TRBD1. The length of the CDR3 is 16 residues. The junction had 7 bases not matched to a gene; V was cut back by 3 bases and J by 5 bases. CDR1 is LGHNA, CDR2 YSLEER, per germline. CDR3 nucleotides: TGCGCCAGCAGCCAGAAACCGGGACAGGGCAATGAAAAACTGTTTTTT. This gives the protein CASSQKPGQGNEKLFF.

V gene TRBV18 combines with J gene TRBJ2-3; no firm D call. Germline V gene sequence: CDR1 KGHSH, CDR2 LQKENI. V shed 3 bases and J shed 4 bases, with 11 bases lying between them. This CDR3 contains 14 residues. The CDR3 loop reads CASSPGRAPDTQYF. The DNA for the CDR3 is TGTGCCAGCTCACCGGGCAGAGCCCCAGATACGCAGTATTTT.

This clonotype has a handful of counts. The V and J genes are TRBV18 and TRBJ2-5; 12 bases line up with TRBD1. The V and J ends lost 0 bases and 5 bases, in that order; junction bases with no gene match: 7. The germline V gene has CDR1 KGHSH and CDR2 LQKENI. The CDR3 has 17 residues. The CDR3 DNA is TGTGCCAGCTCACCACCTTTTGGGACAGGGGGCGAGGAGACCCAGTACTTC. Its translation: CASSPPFGTGGEETQYF.

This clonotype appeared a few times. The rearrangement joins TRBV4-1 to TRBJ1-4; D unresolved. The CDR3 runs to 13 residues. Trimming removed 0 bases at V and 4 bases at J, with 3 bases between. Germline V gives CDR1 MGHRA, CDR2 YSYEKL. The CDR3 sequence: CASSQEINEKLFF. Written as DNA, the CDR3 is TGCGCCAGCAGCCAAGAAATTAATGAAAAACTGTTTTTT.

The CDR3: CASSVKAGGLYEQYF. CDR3 coding DNA: TGTGCCAGCAGTGTAAAAGCGGGGGGGCTTTACGAGCAGTACTTC. J is TRBJ2-7 and V is TRBV2; 10 bases line up with TRBD2. The CDR3 loop spans 15 amino acids. The germline V gene has CDR1 SNHLY and CDR2 FYNNEI. After removal of 4 bases from V and 4 bases from J, the junction contained 7 bases not matched to a gene.

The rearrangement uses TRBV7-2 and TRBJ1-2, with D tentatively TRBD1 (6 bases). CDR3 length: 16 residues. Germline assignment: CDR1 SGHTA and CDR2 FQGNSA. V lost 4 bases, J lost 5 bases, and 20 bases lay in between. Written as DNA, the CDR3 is TGTGCCAGCAGCTGGGACTCCATCCGTGGGACATATGGCTACACCTTC. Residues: CASSWDSIRGTYGYTF.

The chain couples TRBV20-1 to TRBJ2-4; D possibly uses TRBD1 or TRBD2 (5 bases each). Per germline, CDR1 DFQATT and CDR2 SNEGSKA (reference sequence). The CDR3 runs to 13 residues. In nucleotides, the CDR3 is TGCGGGGGAATTCACAGTTCCAAAAACATTCAGTACTTC. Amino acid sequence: CGGIHSSKNIQYF.

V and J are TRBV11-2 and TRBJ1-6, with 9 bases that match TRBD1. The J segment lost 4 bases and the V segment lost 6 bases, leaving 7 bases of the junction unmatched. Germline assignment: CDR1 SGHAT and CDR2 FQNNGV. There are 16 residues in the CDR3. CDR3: CASRKPGQGYNSPLHF. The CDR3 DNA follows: TGTGCCAGCAGAAAGCCGGGACAGGGTTATAATTCACCCCTCCACTTT.

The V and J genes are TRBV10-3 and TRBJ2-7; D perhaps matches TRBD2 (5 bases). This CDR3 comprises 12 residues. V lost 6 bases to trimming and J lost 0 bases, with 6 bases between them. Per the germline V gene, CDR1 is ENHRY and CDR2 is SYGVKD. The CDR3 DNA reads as TGTGCCATCAGAGGGAGCTCCTACGAGCAGTACTTC. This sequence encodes CAIRGSSYEQYF.

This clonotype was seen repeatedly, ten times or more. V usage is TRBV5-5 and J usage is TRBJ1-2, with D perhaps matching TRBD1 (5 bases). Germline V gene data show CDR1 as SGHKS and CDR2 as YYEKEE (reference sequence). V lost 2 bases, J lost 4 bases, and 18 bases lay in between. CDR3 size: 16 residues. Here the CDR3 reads CASSFPGRIGSYGYTF. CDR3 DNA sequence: TGTGCCAGCAGCTTTCCAGGGAGGATAGGGAGCTATGGCTACACCTTC.

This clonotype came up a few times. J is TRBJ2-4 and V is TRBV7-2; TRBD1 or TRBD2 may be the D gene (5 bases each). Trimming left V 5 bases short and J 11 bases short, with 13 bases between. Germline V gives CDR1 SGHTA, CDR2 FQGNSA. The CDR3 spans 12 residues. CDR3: CASSPRDGVQYF. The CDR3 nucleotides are TGTGCCAGCAGCCCTCGGGACGGCGTTCAGTACTTC.

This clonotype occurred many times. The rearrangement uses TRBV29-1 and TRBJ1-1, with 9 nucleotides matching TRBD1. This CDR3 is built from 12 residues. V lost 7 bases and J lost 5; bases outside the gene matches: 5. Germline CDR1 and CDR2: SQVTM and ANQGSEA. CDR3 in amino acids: CSAQGAYTEAFF. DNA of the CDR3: TGCAGCGCACAGGGGGCTTATACTGAAGCTTTCTTT.

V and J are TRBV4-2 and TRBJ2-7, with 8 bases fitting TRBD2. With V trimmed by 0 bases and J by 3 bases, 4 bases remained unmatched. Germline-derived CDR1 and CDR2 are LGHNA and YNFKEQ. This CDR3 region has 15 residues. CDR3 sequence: CASSQDISGNYEQYF. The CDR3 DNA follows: TGTGCCAGCAGCCAAGACATTAGCGGGAACTACGAGCAGTACTTC.

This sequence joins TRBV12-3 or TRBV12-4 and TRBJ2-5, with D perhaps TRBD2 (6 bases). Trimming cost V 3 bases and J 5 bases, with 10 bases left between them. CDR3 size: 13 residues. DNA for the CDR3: TGTGCCAGCAGTTTTGGAGGGATGGAGACCCAGTACTTC. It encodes CASSFGGMETQYF.

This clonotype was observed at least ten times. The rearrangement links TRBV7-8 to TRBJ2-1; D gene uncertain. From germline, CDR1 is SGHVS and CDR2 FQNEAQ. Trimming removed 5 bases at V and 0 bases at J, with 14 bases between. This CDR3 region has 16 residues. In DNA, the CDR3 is TGTGCCAGCAGCCGGCGTCTGAGCAGCTCCTACAATGAGCAGTTCTTC. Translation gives CASSRRLSSSYNEQFF.

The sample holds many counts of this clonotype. In DNA, the CDR3 is TGTGCCAGCAGCTTGTCGGACAGCTATGGCTACACCTTC. Translation: CASSLSDSYGYTF. V usage is TRBV7-9 and J usage is TRBJ1-2; D is perhaps TRBD1 (6 bases). The CDR3 extends over 13 amino acids. The germline CDR1 and CDR2 sequences are SEHNR and FQNEAQ (reference sequence). Between the trimmed V and J ends, which lost 3 bases and 4 bases, there was a span of 9 bases.

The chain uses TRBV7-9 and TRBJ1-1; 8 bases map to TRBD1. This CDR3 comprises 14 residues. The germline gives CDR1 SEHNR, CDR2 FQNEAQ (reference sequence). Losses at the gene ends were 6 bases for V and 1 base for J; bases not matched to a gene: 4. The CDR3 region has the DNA TGTGCCAGCAGATCGGACAGGGAGAACACTGAAGCTTTCTTT. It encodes CASRSDRENTEAFF. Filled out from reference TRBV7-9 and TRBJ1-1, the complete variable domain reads DTGVSQNPRHKITKRGQNVTFRCDPISEHNRLYWYRQTLGQGPEFLTYFQNEAQLEKSRLLSDRFSAERPKGSFSTLEIQRTEQGDSAMYLCASRSDRENTEAFFGQGTRLTVV.

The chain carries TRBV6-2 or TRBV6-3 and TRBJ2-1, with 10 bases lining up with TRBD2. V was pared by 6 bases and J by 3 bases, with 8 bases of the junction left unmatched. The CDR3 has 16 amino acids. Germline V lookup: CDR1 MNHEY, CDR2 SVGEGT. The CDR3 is CASRSLSGRYYNEQFF. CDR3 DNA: TGTGCCAGCAGATCCCTTAGCGGGAGGTACTACAATGAGCAGTTCTTC.